The 10 T cell receptor beta chains below all came from one sample that was sequenced in a study of T-cell memory formation after mild COVID-19 (dated by TCRdb to about 2021). The library was made by 5' RACE. Sequencer: Illumina NovaSeq 6000. Clones were called with MiXCR by TCRdb after fastp trimmed the public reads at Q25, and only in-frame beta chains were retained. For every CDR3 protein sequence, its rows merge into one entry that carries the most common genes and DNA. Within this sample are 400,000 or so distinct CDR3 sequences, with around 19% of them counted one time only. The biggest ten clones account for around 9.2% of the sample. The sequenced material came from PBMCs or a T cell subset sorted from them (not recorded which). These TCRs come from an adult woman who had mild COVID-19 (a few samples of this study predate the infection). The sample titles of this study are shuffled in the database, so cell type and time point are left out; the donor was told from shared clones.

The CDR3 loop is CASSLTVRDRGYSATEAFF. CDR3 DNA: TGTGCCAGCAGCTTAACGGTCCGGGACAGGGGATATTCGGCCACTGAAGCTTTCTTT. This rearrangement joins TRBV7-9 to TRBJ1-1; 10 bases map to TRBD1. The CDR3 length is 19 residues. Germline V lookup: CDR1 SEHNR, CDR2 FQNEAQ (reference sequence). V was clipped by 2 bases and J by 4 bases; unmatched bases: 16.

This clonotype came up a few times. V is TRBV6-5 and J is TRBJ2-7; D perhaps matches TRBD1 (6 bases). The CDR3 length is 14 residues. Trimming removed 2 bases at V and 6 bases at J, with 14 bases between. Germline lookup yields CDR1 MNHEY and CDR2 SVGAGI. DNA for the CDR3: TGTGCCAGCAGTTACCGCAGGGGAAGAGGCGAGCAGTACTTC. This codes for CASSYRRGRGEQYF.

This clonotype was detected only a few times. The rearrangement links TRBV9 to TRBJ1-2; 9 bases map to TRBD1. CDR3 length equals 14 residues. CDR1 and CDR2 from the germline V gene are SGDLS and YYNGEE. V lost 1 base and J lost 8; bases outside the gene matches: 6. The chain's CDR3 is CASSVRDRVGGYTF. The CDR3 bases are TGTGCCAGCAGCGTAAGGGACAGGGTGGGCGGCTACACCTTC.

Only one count was recorded for this clonotype. The chain couples TRBV20-1 to TRBJ2-7; the match to TRBD2 covers 14 bases. V lost 4 bases, J lost 7 bases, and 6 bases stayed unmatched. Germline V gene lookup returns CDR1 DFQATT and CDR2 SNEGSKA (reference sequence). This CDR3 spans 14 amino acids. CDR3 region: CSAIRTSGRKEQYF. Written as DNA, the CDR3 is TGCAGTGCTATCCGGACTAGCGGGAGGAAGGAGCAGTACTTC.

The table lists this clonotype with a few counts. The CDR3 is CATSLAGANNEQFF. In nucleotides, the CDR3 is TGTGCCACCAGCCTAGCGGGAGCTAACAATGAGCAGTTCTTC. The rearrangement links TRBV24-1 to TRBJ2-1, with 10 nucleotides matching TRBD2. The CDR3 runs to 14 residues. The trim removed 7 bases at V and 5 bases at J, leaving 4 bases unmatched. The V gene's germline CDR1 is KGHDR and CDR2 SFDVKD.

This clonotype has a handful of counts. This chain uses TRBV4-3 with TRBJ1-1, with D maybe TRBD1 (5 bases). Between the trimmed V and J ends, which lost 2 bases and 5 bases, there was a span of 12 bases. The V gene's germline CDR1 is LGHNA and CDR2 YSLEER. This CDR3 has 14 residues. The chain's CDR3 is CASSQRREGTEAFF. In DNA form, the CDR3 reads TGCGCCAGCAGCCAACGCAGGGAGGGAACTGAAGCTTTCTTT.

There are a few counts of this clonotype. This chain joins TRBV20-1 and TRBJ2-5, with 8 bases that match TRBD1. V lost 3 bases, J lost 1 base, and 4 bases stayed unmatched. There are 14 residues in the CDR3. Germline V gene sequence: CDR1 DFQATT, CDR2 SNEGSKA (reference sequence). CDR3 region: CSASPTGGQETQYF. CDR3 nucleotide sequence: TGCAGTGCTAGCCCTACAGGGGGCCAAGAGACCCAGTACTTC.

There are a few counts of this clonotype. J is TRBJ1-2 and V is TRBV27; D perhaps matches TRBD1 (5 bases). V was clipped by 3 bases and J by 2 bases, with 16 bases between them. The CDR3 runs 16 residues. CDR1 MNHEY and CDR2 SMNVEV come from the germline V gene (reference sequence). The CDR3 DNA reads as TGTGCCAGCAGTTTGGGGGGGGTAGGGGCGAACTATGGCTACACCTTC. As protein: CASSLGGVGANYGYTF.

The V and J genes are TRBV7-8 and TRBJ2-1, with TRBD1 matching over 7 bases. Per germline, CDR1 SGHVS and CDR2 FQNEAQ. The V and J ends lost 5 bases and 3 bases, in that order; junction bases with no gene match: 7. CDR3 length: 15 residues. The CDR3 loop reads CASSPPRDSYNEQFF. DNA of the CDR3: TGTGCCAGCAGCCCTCCAAGGGACAGCTACAATGAGCAGTTCTTC.

The chain is built from TRBV6-5 and TRBJ1-2, with TRBD1 as a possible D gene (6 bases). CDR3 length: 13 amino acids. Trimming left V 7 bases short and J 0 bases short, with 9 bases between. Germline CDR1 and CDR2: MNHEY and SVGAGI. Here the CDR3 reads CASTGTTNYGYTF. DNA of the CDR3: TGTGCCAGCACGGGGACAACTAACTATGGCTACACCTTC.